This T cell receptor beta chain was sequenced in a study of T cells in tuberculosis. As for the study in general: IGRA-negative adolescents, IGRA-positive adolescents with latent tuberculosis and adults with active tuberculosis formed this South African cohort.

This clone was seen a single time. Produced via immunoSEQ multiplex PCR; TCRdb's table is partial and in-frame only. The table shows under 50,000 clones, with approximately 93% occurring only once. Regarding time point: new active TB diagnosis, blood taken before or within 7 days of starting treatment. Trimming left V 5 bases short and J 6 bases short, with 13 bases between. CDR1 and CDR2 from the germline V gene are SGHAT and FQNNGV. The CDR3 covers 14 residues. The chain couples TRBV11-2 to TRBJ1-4; D is perhaps TRBD1 (5 bases). Material: PBMCs, obtained at tuberculosis diagnosis. This sequence was found in an adult with tuberculosis. In DNA form, the CDR3 reads TGTGCCAGCAGCCCCGGGACTGCGTATGAAAAACTGTTTTTT. Protein sequence: CASSPGTAYEKLFF.